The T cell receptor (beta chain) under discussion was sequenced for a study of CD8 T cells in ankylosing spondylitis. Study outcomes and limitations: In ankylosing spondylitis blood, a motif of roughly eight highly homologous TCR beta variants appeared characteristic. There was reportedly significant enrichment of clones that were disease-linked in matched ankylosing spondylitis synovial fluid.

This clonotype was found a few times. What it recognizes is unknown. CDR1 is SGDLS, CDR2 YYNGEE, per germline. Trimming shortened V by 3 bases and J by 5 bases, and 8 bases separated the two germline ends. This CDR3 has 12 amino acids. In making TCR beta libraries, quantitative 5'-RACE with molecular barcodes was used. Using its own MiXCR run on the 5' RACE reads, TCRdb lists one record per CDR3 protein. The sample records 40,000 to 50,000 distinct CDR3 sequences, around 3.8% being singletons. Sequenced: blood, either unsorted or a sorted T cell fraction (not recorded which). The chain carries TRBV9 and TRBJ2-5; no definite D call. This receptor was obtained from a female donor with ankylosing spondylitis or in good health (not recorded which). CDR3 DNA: TGTGCCAGCAGCGCCGGAAGGGAGACCCAGTACTTC. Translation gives CASSAGRETQYF.